These T cell receptor beta chains were read from a single sample in a study of Ad26.COV2.S vaccination and SARS-CoV-2 variants. Sequencing used immunoSEQ multiplex PCR; TCRdb keeps in-frame clones, though not all of them. Of about 420,000 clones listed, roughly 90% were seen once; the top ten hold about 4%. The sample was peripheral blood, taken in a trial of Ad26.COV2.S vaccine versus placebo. The source of these receptors is a person between 18 and 60 years old who received the Ad26.COV2.S COVID-19 vaccine or a placebo. The CDR3 runs from the conserved cysteine through the conserved F or W. A D gene is named only where the DNA matches it firmly. Clone size is not always given. Where it is, it says once, few, many or a class for expanded clones.

j_gene,d_gene,v_gene,abundance,CDR3nt,CDR3aa
TRBJ1-5,NA,TRBV7-2,NA,TGTGCCAGCAGCTTTGGGGTAGCCAATCAGCCCCAGCATTTT,CASSFGVANQPQHF
TRBJ2-7,NA,TRBV6-6,NA,TGTGCCAGCAGTGGTGAGCGGTCAAGCTACGAGCAGTACTTC,CASSGERSSYEQYF
TRBJ2-5,NA,TRBV27,NA,TGTGCCAGCAGTCCCCTGTTAGAAAGGGGCCAAGAGACCCAGTACTTC,CASSPLLERGQETQYF
TRBJ2-5,TRBD2,TRBV15,NA,TGTGCCACCAGCACACCTCGGACTAGCGGGCAAGAGACCCAGTACTTC,CATSTPRTSGQETQYF
TRBJ1-2,NA,TRBV6-6,NA,TGTGCCAGCAGTCCGGCTTATCACAGGGCTCTTAACTATGGCTACACCTTC,CASSPAYHRALNYGYTF
TRBJ2-5,TRBD1,TRBV29-1,once,TGCAGCGTTCCCCCGACAGGGACAAGAGGAGAGACCCAGTACTTC,CSVPPTGTRGETQYF
TRBJ1-2,NA,TRBV5-1,few,TGCGCCAGCAGCTTCGAACAGAACTATGGCTACACCTTC,CASSFEQNYGYTF
TRBJ1-1,NA,TRBV27,NA,TGTGCCAGCAGTTTATATCCCCCGGAGGGGTACACTGAAGCTTTCTTT,CASSLYPPEGYTEAFF
TRBJ1-5,NA,TRBV5-6,NA,TGTGCCAGCAGCTTCAGGGTTTCTCAGCCCCAGCATTTT,CASSFRVSQPQHF
TRBJ1-1,NA,TRBV7-2,NA,TGTGCCAGCAGCTTAATGGCTCTCGTGGGGAACACTGAAGCTTTCTTT,CASSLMALVGNTEAFF
TRBJ2-7,TRBD1,TRBV6-5,once,TGTGCCAGCAGTTCGGACAGGTTTCCCTACGAGCAGTACTTC,CASSSDRFPYEQYF
TRBJ1-5,NA,TRBV30,NA,TGTGCCTGGAGTGTACTCGCAGGGCGCAATCAGCCCCAGCATTTT,CAWSVLAGRNQPQHF
TRBJ1-1,NA,TRBV5-1,NA,TGCGCCAGCAGCTTGGCCGTCGGTATCATGAACACTGAAGCTTTCTTT,CASSLAVGIMNTEAFF
TRBJ1-6,NA,TRBV7-2,NA,TGTGCCAGCAGCTTAGAACGGGGGCCGAAATCACCCCTCCACTTT,CASSLERGPKSPLHF
TRBJ1-4,NA,TRBV2,many,TGTGCCAGCAAAGAAACTAATGAAAAACTGTTTTTT,CASKETNEKLFF
TRBJ2-7,NA,TRBV5-8,NA,TGTGCCAGCAGCCCCCCCCCGGGGATAGCGGCTGGGCTGTTC,CASSPPPGIAAGLF
TRBJ2-3,TRBD2,TRBV5-5,NA,TGTGCCAGCAGCTTTTGGGCTAGCGGGGTTAGCACAGATACGCAGTATTTT,CASSFWASGVSTDTQYF
TRBJ2-5,NA,TRBV28,NA,TGTGCCAGCAGCCCACCCCAAGGGACATTTAGCCAAGGGCGTGAGACCCAGTACTTC,CASSPPQGTFSQGRETQYF
TRBJ1-6,NA,TRBV5-1,NA,TGCGCCAGCAGCTGGGGGACACCTAATAATTCACCCCTCCACTTT,CASSWGTPNNSPLHF
TRBJ1-6,NA,TRBV7-2,NA,TGTGCCAGCAGCCCCCGGGACGGACTTTCACCCCTCCACTTT,CASSPRDGLSPLHF
TRBJ2-1,NA,TRBV5-1,NA,TGCGCCAGCAGCCCCGAGTGGCGTGGAGGGAATAATGAGCAGTTCTTC,CASSPEWRGGNNEQFF
TRBJ2-2,TRBD1,TRBV7-6,once,TGTGCCAGCAGCTGGACAGGGGGAGCCACCGGGGAGCTGTTTTTT,CASSWTGGATGELFF
TRBJ2-4,TRBD1,TRBV7-9,NA,TGTGCCAGCAGCTCTTCCCGGGACAGGGACTCTATAGCCAAAAACATTCAGTACTTC,CASSSSRDRDSIAKNIQYF
TRBJ2-3,NA,TRBV7-6,NA,TGTGCCAGCAGCCGGGCCGGAGATACGCAGTATTTT,CASSRAGDTQYF
TRBJ2-3,TRBD2,TRBV6-5,few,TGTGCCAGCAAGGAGCGGGGGTCGGTGGATACGCAGTATTTT,CASKERGSVDTQYF
TRBJ2-7,TRBD1,TRBV30,NA,TGTGCCTGGAGTGGGGACAGTTTTACGTTAGAGCAGTACTTC,CAWSGDSFTLEQYF
TRBJ2-2,TRBD2,TRBV5-6,NA,TGTGCCAGCAGCTGGACATTCAGCGGGGGGGTACATGGCGGGGAGCTGTTTTTT,CASSWTFSGGVHGGELFF
TRBJ2-3,NA,TRBV5-4,NA,TGTGCCAGCAGCTTTATCAGCGTACCGAGCACAGATACGCAGTATTTT,CASSFISVPSTDTQYF
TRBJ1-4,TRBD1,TRBV25-1,once,TGTGCCAGCAGTGAATATCAGGGCACAGGGGGCGCCGAAAAACTGTTTTTT,CASSEYQGTGGAEKLFF
TRBJ2-3,TRBD2,TRBV7-8,NA,TGTGCCAGCACCTTAGCGGGGACAGATACGCAGTATTTT,CASTLAGTDTQYF
TRBJ2-7,NA,TRBV5-6,NA,TGTGCCAGCGGATTCTCGACAGGCTACTCCTACGAGCAGTACTTC,CASGFSTGYSYEQYF
TRBJ1-5,TRBD1,TRBV24-1,NA,TGTGCCCGGCGGGGGACAGGGGAAAATCAGCCCCAGCATTTT,CARRGTGENQPQHF
TRBJ1-2,TRBD1,TRBV4-1,NA,TGCGCCAGCAGCCAAGATCAGGGGGTCGGCTACACCTTC,CASSQDQGVGYTF
TRBJ2-3,NA,TRBV5-4,NA,TGTGCCAGCAGCTTGGAGGGGATGAGCACAGATACGCAGTATTTT,CASSLEGMSTDTQYF
TRBJ1-2,NA,TRBV4-3,NA,TGCGCCAGCAGCCCCGGGACGAACTATGGCTACACCTTC,CASSPGTNYGYTF
TRBJ2-5,TRBD1,TRBV14,NA,TGTGCCAGCAGCCAAGATTTCCGCGGCAGGGGGCAACAAGAGACCCAGTACTTC,CASSQDFRGRGQQETQYF
TRBJ2-7,NA,TRBV10-3,NA,TGTGCCATCAGTGTCTCGGACGCACTTAGGGGGGTTTTTTCCTACGAGCAGTACTTC,CAISVSDALRGVFSYEQYF
TRBJ2-2,NA,TRBV7-3,NA,TGTGCCAGCAGCACCCCGAACACCGGGGAGCTGTTTTTT,CASSTPNTGELFF
TRBJ2-7,TRBD1,TRBV19,NA,TGTGCCAGTAGTATTGGGACAGGGGTTTCCTACGAGCAGTACTTC,CASSIGTGVSYEQYF
TRBJ1-4,TRBD1,TRBV28,NA,TGTGCCAGCAGTTCTGATGGCTACGACAGGGGCGGGACGGCTAATGAAAAACTGTTTTTT,CASSSDGYDRGGTANEKLFF
TRBJ1-3,NA,TRBV7-9,NA,TGTGCCAGCAGCTTATCGGCAGGGGGAAACACCATATATTTT,CASSLSAGGNTIYF
TRBJ1-1,NA,TRBV28,NA,TGTGCCAGCATGGGGCACCCCCCCACTGAAGCTTTCTTT,CASMGHPPTEAFF
TRBJ2-3,NA,TRBV6-5,once,TGTGCCAGCAGCCCCAGACTAGCAGATACGCAGTATTTT,CASSPRLADTQYF
TRBJ2-5,NA,TRBV27,NA,TGTGCCAGCAGTGACCCTAGAGAGACCCAGTACTTC,CASSDPRETQYF